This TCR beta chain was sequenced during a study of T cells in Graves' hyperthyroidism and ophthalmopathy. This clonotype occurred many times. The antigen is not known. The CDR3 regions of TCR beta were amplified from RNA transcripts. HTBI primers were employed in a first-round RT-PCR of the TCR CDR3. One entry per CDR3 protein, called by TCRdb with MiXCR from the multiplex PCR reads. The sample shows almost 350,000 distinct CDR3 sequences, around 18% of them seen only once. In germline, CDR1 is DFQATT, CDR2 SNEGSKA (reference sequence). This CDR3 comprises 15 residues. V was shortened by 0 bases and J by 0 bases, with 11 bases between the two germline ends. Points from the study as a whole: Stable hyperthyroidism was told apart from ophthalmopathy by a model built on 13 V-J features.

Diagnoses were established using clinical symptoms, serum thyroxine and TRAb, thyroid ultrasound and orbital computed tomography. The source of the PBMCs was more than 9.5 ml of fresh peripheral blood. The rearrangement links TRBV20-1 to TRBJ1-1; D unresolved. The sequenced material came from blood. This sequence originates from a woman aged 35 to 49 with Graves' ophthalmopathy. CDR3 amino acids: CSARDPVRVNTEAFF. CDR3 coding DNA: TGCAGTGCTAGAGATCCGGTACGAGTGAACACTGAAGCTTTCTTT.